This T cell receptor beta chain was observed in a study of blood T cell repertoires in COVID-19. Study in general: T cells, B-cell-depleted T cells, or PBMCs supplied cDNA or gDNA.

CDR1 and CDR2 from the germline V gene are LGHDT and YNNKEL (reference sequence). The CDR3 has 14 residues. As for this clone: An end of the junction does not agree with germline; a read error may underlie this.

Per the original data handling: Reference gene primers were amplified, and this amplification served to estimate nucleated cell counts. The assay was immunoSEQ multiplex PCR, and TCRdb's table has in-frame clones only and misses some. V and J calls and clone size are given by that table; D and trimming were obtained from the DNA. The sample shows about 160,000 clones, about 85% of them seen only once. The sample taken for sequencing was peripheral blood. The clonotype comes from a human donor with acute or convalescent COVID-19. The donor label of this sample is uncertain. V and J are TRBV3-1 (or the pseudogene TRBV3-2) and TRBJ1-4, with a possible D match to TRBD1 (5 bases). CDR3 protein: CSSSPTPKGEKLFF. For the CDR3, the DNA is TGTTCCAGCAGCCCGACCCCAAAGGGGGAAAAACTGTTTTTT.